The 18 T cell receptor beta chains presented below share a single source sample, sequenced in a study of blood T cell repertoires in COVID-19. Method: immunoSEQ multiplex PCR; TCRdb's copy keeps in-frame clones and lacks some. The sample holds fewer than 150,000 clones, over 80% seen once. The sample taken for sequencing was peripheral blood. The receptors derive from a woman in her fifties or sixties with acute or convalescent COVID-19.

As to this clone: The sample carries other DNA sequences with the same CDR3. The chain joins TRBV25-1 to TRBJ1-3; D gene ambiguous. Germline V gives CDR1 MGHDK, CDR2 SYGVNS. Trimming shortened V by 3 bases and J by 1 base, and 7 bases separated the two germline ends. The CDR3 has 14 amino acids. The CDR3 DNA sequence: TGTGCCAGCAGTGACAGATCTTCTGGAAACACCATATATTTT. Translation: CASSDRSSGNTIYF.

This chain uses TRBV30 with TRBJ1-1; D gene uncertain. Per the germline V gene, CDR1 is GTSNPN and CDR2 is SVGIG (reference sequence). The CDR3 is made up of 17 amino acids. The V end was cut by 3 bases, the J end by 3 bases, with 23 bases between. The DNA of the CDR3 is TGTGCCTGGAGAGACATCATTTACAGACGAACCGACACTGAAGCTTTCTTT. Its translation is CAWRDIIYRRTDTEAFF.

The gene calls are TRBV24-1 and TRBJ1-2; weak D call: TRBD1 (6 bases). Germline V CDR1 and CDR2: KGHDR, SFDVKD. Trimming cost V 4 bases and J 2 bases, with 10 bases left between them. This CDR3 is 14 amino acids long. In nucleotides, the CDR3 is TGTGCCACCAGTGACCCACAGGGAAACTATGGCTACACCTTC. Protein sequence: CATSDPQGNYGYTF.

V usage is TRBV28 and J usage is TRBJ2-7; D possibly corresponds to TRBD1 (5 bases). From germline, CDR1 is MDHEN and CDR2 SYDVKM. Trimming shortened V by 2 bases and J by 3 bases, and 8 bases separated the two germline ends. CDR3 length: 13 amino acids. The CDR3 reads CASSLGAYYEQYF. The CDR3, as DNA: TGTGCCAGCAGTTTAGGGGCGTACTACGAGCAGTACTTC. The variable domain in full, completed from reference TRBV28 and TRBJ2-7, reads DVKVTQSSRYLVKRTGEKVFLECVQDMDHENMFWYRQDPGLGLRLIYFSYDVKMKEKGDIPEGYSVSREKKERFSLILESASTNQTSMYLCASSLGAYYEQYFGPGTRLTVT.

The chain links TRBV30 to TRBJ1-4; unclear D gene. The CDR3 length is 14 residues. Germline V gives CDR1 GTSNPN, CDR2 SVGIG (reference sequence). V dropped 0 bases and J dropped 0 bases, with 5 bases sitting between them. CDR3 DNA sequence: TGTGCCTGGAGTGTGGCTTCAACTAATGAAAAACTGTTTTTT. Protein product: CAWSVASTNEKLFF.

The rearrangement links TRBV7-9 to TRBJ1-3; 7 positions agree with TRBD1. Losses at the gene ends were 1 base for V and 5 bases for J; bases not matched to a gene: 8. CDR1 is SEHNR and CDR2 is FQNEAQ in the germline V gene (reference sequence). This CDR3 spans 16 amino acids. In nucleotides, the CDR3 is TGTGCCAGCAGCTTAGTCGGCAGGGGGTATCGAAACACCATATATTTT. Amino acid sequence: CASSLVGRGYRNTIYF.

The rearrangement joins TRBV4-1 to TRBJ2-7; D might be TRBD1 (6 bases). Germline loops: CDR1 MGHRA, CDR2 YSYEKL. The CDR3 length is 16 residues. The V gene lost 0 bases and the J gene lost 0 bases, with 12 bases spanning the gap. The CDR3 loop reads CASSQEEETGSYEQYF. The CDR3 DNA sequence: TGCGCCAGCAGCCAAGAAGAGGAGACAGGCTCCTACGAGCAGTACTTC.

For the CDR3, the DNA is TGTGCCACCCCCCGACGGGGGGGTACCTATAATTCACCCCTCCACTTT. It translates to CATPRRGGTYNSPLHF. The V and J genes are TRBV19 and TRBJ1-6; D possibly corresponds to TRBD1 (5 bases). The CDR3 is 16 amino acids. V lost 10 bases and J 2 bases, leaving 18 bases between the germline ends. Germline CDR1 and CDR2: LNHDA and SQIVND (reference sequence).

The V call is TRBV12-3 or TRBV12-4, the J call TRBJ1-2, with 11 positions matching TRBD1. With V trimmed by 6 bases and J by 3 bases, 0 bases remained unmatched. The length of the CDR3 is 13 residues. The CDR3 spells CASRGQGDYGYTF. Here the CDR3 DNA reads TGTGCCAGCAGGGGACAGGGGGACTATGGCTACACCTTC.

V and J are TRBV19 and TRBJ1-1, with a weak D call TRBD1 (6 bases). The V end was cut by 7 bases, the J end by 10 bases, with 16 bases between. The germline gives CDR1 LNHDA, CDR2 SQIVND (reference sequence). The CDR3 is 12 residues long. CDR3 sequence: CASNSDSRGAFF. The CDR3 DNA sequence: TGTGCCAGTAACTCGGACAGTCGAGGAGCTTTCTTT.

The chain recombines TRBV5-1 with TRBJ2-3; 8 positions agree with TRBD2. This CDR3 has 13 residues. Germline values: CDR1 SGHRS, CDR2 YFSETQ. V gave up 3 bases and J gave up 4 bases; unmatched junction bases: 1. CDR3 DNA: TGCGCCAGCAGCTCGGGGGGGCCAGATACGCAGTATTTT. Translating it yields CASSSGGPDTQYF.

The chain links TRBV5-1 to TRBJ2-3; tentative D call: TRBD2 (6 bases). Germline V CDR1 and CDR2: SGHRS, YFSETQ. The CDR3 sequence is 16 residues long. With 0 bases removed from V and 0 bases from J, the gap between germline ends came to 11 bases. The DNA of the CDR3 is TGCGCCAGCAGCTTGGATCCGGGGACTAGCACAGATACGCAGTATTTT. This translates into CASSLDPGTSTDTQYF.

This rearrangement joins TRBV19 to TRBJ2-3, with 7 bases that match TRBD1. CDR3 length: 14 amino acids. Germline V lookup: CDR1 LNHDA, CDR2 SQIVND (reference sequence). The junction had 4 bases not matched to a gene; V was cut back by 5 bases and J by 2 bases. CDR3 coding DNA: TGTGCCAGTAGTGTGCAGGGGGTCACAGATACGCAGTATTTT. This codes for CASSVQGVTDTQYF.

V and J are TRBV4-1 and TRBJ1-4; D is perhaps TRBD1 (6 bases). This CDR3 region has 14 residues. CDR1 MGHRA and CDR2 YSYEKL come from the germline V gene. V lost 2 bases and J 4 bases, leaving 8 bases between the germline ends. CDR3 protein: CASSQLQGNEKLFF. In nucleotides, the CDR3 is TGCGCCAGCAGCCAATTACAGGGTAATGAAAAACTGTTTTTT.

V and J are TRBV6-5 and TRBJ1-1; D is possibly TRBD1 (5 bases). In germline, CDR1 is MNHEY, CDR2 SVGAGI. CDR3 length equals 14 residues. V shed 4 bases and J shed 3 bases, with 12 bases lying between them. In DNA form, the CDR3 reads TGTGCCAGCAGTTTGACAGTTAAGGACACTGAAGCTTTCTTT. Translated: CASSLTVKDTEAFF.

The V call is TRBV10-3, the J call TRBJ1-2, with TRBD1 identical over 11 bases. The CDR3 has 15 amino acids. V dropped 10 bases and J dropped 8; count of bases not matched to a gene: 15. The germline V gene encodes CDR1 ENHRY and CDR2 SYGVKD. CDR3 nucleotides: TGTGCCACCATTCCGGGACAGGGGGTAGAAAAGGGCTACACCTTC. As protein: CATIPGQGVEKGYTF.

The V call is TRBV28, the J call TRBJ2-5; 9 bases agree with TRBD1. This CDR3 is 15 amino acids long. The J segment lost 5 bases and the V segment lost 5 bases, leaving 9 bases of the junction unmatched. Per the germline V gene, CDR1 is MDHEN and CDR2 is SYDVKM. The CDR3 protein is CASSRGQGSIETQYF. The CDR3 nucleotides are TGTGCCAGCAGTCGGGGACAGGGTTCGATTGAGACCCAGTACTTC.

The rearrangement links TRBV30 to TRBJ2-7; a weak D match, TRBD2 (6 bases). The V gene lost 2 bases and the J gene lost 3 bases, with 11 bases spanning the gap. The CDR3 spans 13 residues. Germline values: CDR1 GTSNPN, CDR2 SVGIG (reference sequence). CDR3 residues: CAWSLGGNYEQYF. CDR3 sequence (DNA): TGTGCCTGGAGTCTGGGGGGTAACTACGAGCAGTACTTC. The full variable domain, its missing parts supplied by reference TRBV30 and TRBJ2-7, is SQTIHQWPATLVQPVGSPLSLECTVEGTSNPNLYWYRQAAGRGLQLLFYSVGIGQISSEVPQNLSASRPQDRQFILSSKKLLLSDSGFYLCAWSLGGNYEQYFGPGTRLTVT.